This TCR beta chain was sequenced in a study of T cell responses to AZD1222 COVID-19 vaccine. From germline, CDR1 is LNHNV and CDR2 YYDKDF (reference sequence). Trimming took off 5 bases at V and 0 bases at J, with 14 bases between the two ends. This CDR3 spans 15 amino acids. Clones were read by immunoSEQ multiplex PCR, and TCRdb kept only the in-frame ones, dropping some. The sample comprises about 150,000 clones, about 89% of which are singletons, and 2.5% to 3% rests with the top ten. The chain joins TRBV15 to TRBJ2-7, with D possibly TRBD1 on 5 matching bases. The sequenced sample was peripheral blood, obtained on day 0 of MenACWY control vaccination. This sequence was found in an adult in good health. The CDR3 loop is CATSPRVGISYEQYF. CDR3 bases: TGTGCCACCAGCCCCAGGGTTGGGATCTCCTACGAGCAGTACTTC.